This T cell receptor (beta chain) was profiled in a study of T cells in Graves' hyperthyroidism and ophthalmopathy. Overall study results and limits: Most expanded thyroid clonotypes above 0.001 also appeared in blood. For ophthalmopathy, model prediction preceded onset by a median about 6 months. Stable hyperthyroidism was separated from ophthalmopathy by a model based on 13 V-J features.

This clonotype was detected only a few times. What it binds is unknown. Those patients with uncontrolled infection, other autoimmune disease, pregnancy or lactation were excluded. Researchers amplified the TCR beta CDR3 regions from RNA transcripts. First-round RT-PCR of the TCR CDR3 relied on the HTBI primer set. Each CDR3 protein is one row after TCRdb ran MiXCR on the multiplex PCR reads. The sample has roughly 510,000 distinct CDR3 sequences, 46% seen once. In germline, CDR1 is MGHDK, CDR2 SYGVNS. CDR3 size: 15 residues. V gave up 0 bases and J gave up 3 bases; unmatched junction bases: 4. The source material was peripheral blood or thyroid tissue (not recorded which). The rearrangement links TRBV25-1 to TRBJ2-5; 7 nucleotides agree with TRBD1. The clonotype was recovered from an adult woman with Graves' disease, either hyperthyroidism or ophthalmopathy (not recorded which). CDR3 sequence: CASSEYRGIKETQYF. The CDR3 DNA sequence: TGTGCCAGCAGTGAATACAGGGGGATTAAAGAGACCCAGTACTTC.